This T cell receptor (beta chain) is from a study of cytomegalovirus exposure and HLA in healthy donors. Study-level results: Later work found most CMV-associated TCR beta chains apparently HLA-restricted. The listing of 150 to 200 TCR beta chains classed them as cytomegalovirus-associated.

This clone is judged medium-sized. The antigen is undetermined. Primers for the PCR totalled 60 Vbeta and 13 Jbeta. The repertoire was sequenced with immunoSEQ multiplex PCR; TCRdb's copy has only in-frame clones and lacks some. The repertoire holds approximately 110,000 clones, 70% to 75% seen once, with around 3.9% in the top ten. The CDR3 sequence is 15 residues long. CDR1 is SNHLY and CDR2 is FYNNEI in the germline V gene. The V end was cut by 6 bases, the J end by 2 bases, with 16 bases between. The chain links TRBV2 to TRBJ1-1; no clear D gene. The clonotype was recovered from a woman in her thirties or forties in good health and CMV-seronegative. The sequencing input was PBMCs. The CDR3 here is CASSNRRTSNTEAFF. The CDR3 bases are TGTGCCAGCAGCAACAGACGCACCTCTAACACTGAAGCTTTCTTT.